This TCR beta chain was captured by sequencing in a study of shared clonotypes between healthy human individuals. Broader study findings: Relative to clonotypes present in all four donors, those not shared had lower generation probabilities.

To note about this clone: Its antigen is unidentified.

Data came from immunoSEQ multiplex PCR; TCRdb stores just in-frame clones and leaves some out. This table holds about 2.3 million clones, 85% to 95% found once. This TCR came from a man between 18 and 35 years old in good health. Some clones in this sample may be carry-over from other donors' samples. Sequences were obtained from naive CD4+ T cells from PBMCs. Subset given: CD45RA+ positively selected.

The DNA of the CDR3 is TGCGCCAGCAGCTTGGAGGCGGGGGCCTCTGGAAACACCATATATTTT. Translating gives CASSLEAGASGNTIYF. This chain joins TRBV5-1 and TRBJ1-3; perhaps TRBD1 as D (6 bases). V lost 0 bases to trimming and J lost 0 bases, with 10 bases between them. Germline loops: CDR1 SGHRS, CDR2 YFSETQ. The CDR3 totals 16 residues.